This T cell receptor (beta chain) emerged from a study of radiation and T cells in renal cell carcinoma. Remarks on this clone: Its target is not known.

Germline V CDR1 and CDR2: SEHNR, FQNEAQ (reference sequence). The ends were cut back, 5 bases at V and 7 bases at J, with 14 bases in the middle. The CDR3 is 13 residues long. Findings and limits, study-wide: In blood, top tumor clones expanded by 2 weeks, shrinking by 4. Without pretreatment biopsies, baseline tumor clonotype presence was undetermined.

Time point noted: baseline pretreatment blood. The sample's treatment: 15 Gy SBRT to primary tumor, nephrectomy 4 weeks later. The tumor was a clear cell renal cell carcinoma. Generated by immunoSEQ multiplex PCR, the TCRdb table keeps only in-frame clones and is missing some. This sample has about 95,000 clones, with approximately 86% found just once. The sequence came from a man aged 50-60 years with renal cell carcinoma. The chain links TRBV7-9 to TRBJ1-1, with D perhaps matching TRBD1 (5 bases). The input for sequencing was blood, taken from a patient whose treatment included radiotherapy and nephrectomy. The CDR3 sequence is CASSQLGGSEAFF. CDR3 DNA: TGTGCCAGCAGCCAACTGGGGGGTAGTGAAGCTTTCTTT.